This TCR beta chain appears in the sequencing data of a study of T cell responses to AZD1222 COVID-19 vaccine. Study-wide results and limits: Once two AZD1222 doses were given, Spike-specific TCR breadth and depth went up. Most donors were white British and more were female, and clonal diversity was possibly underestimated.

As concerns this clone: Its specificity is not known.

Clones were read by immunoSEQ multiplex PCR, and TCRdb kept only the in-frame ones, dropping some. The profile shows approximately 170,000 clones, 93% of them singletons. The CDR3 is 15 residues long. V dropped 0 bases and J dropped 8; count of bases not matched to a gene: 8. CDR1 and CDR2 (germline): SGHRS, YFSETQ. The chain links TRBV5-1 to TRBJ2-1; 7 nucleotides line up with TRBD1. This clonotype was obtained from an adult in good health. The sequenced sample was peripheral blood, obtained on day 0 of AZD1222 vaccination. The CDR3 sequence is CASSLVGYRGDEQFF. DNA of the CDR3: TGCGCCAGCAGCTTGGTCGGTTACAGGGGTGATGAGCAGTTCTTC.